Listed here are 27 T cell receptor beta chains from one sample, sequenced in a study of cytomegalovirus exposure and HLA in healthy donors. Using immunoSEQ multiplex PCR, the repertoire was profiled, and TCRdb retains in-frame clones only, with some absent. The repertoire consists of about 360,000 clones, with just over 85% occurring once and the leading ten covering 0.83%. Material for sequencing was PBMCs. These receptors originate from a woman between 18 and 29 years old in good health and CMV-seronegative.

This clone was picked up a small number of times. This chain connects TRBV27 to TRBJ1-1, with TRBD1 identical over 7 bases. J was trimmed by 9 bases and V by 5 bases; bases with no gene match: 9. The CDR3 contains 13 residues. Per the germline V gene, CDR1 is MNHEY and CDR2 is SMNVEV (reference sequence). The CDR3: CASSTRDSPKAFF. CDR3 DNA: TGTGCCAGCAGTACCAGGGACAGCCCAAAAGCTTTCTTT.

V usage is TRBV6-1 and J usage is TRBJ2-7; 7 nucleotides match TRBD2. Germline-derived CDR1 and CDR2 are MNHNS and SASEGT. This CDR3 has 16 residues. Germline trimming cut 2 bases from V and 7 bases from J; bases unmatched to any gene: 14. The CDR3 loop is CASSESWGGTSGEQYF. The CDR3 nucleotides read TGTGCCAGCAGTGAATCTTGGGGGGGGACTTCAGGGGAGCAGTACTTC.

The chain links TRBV19 to TRBJ1-2; D remains ambiguous. Germline-derived CDR1 and CDR2 are LNHDA and SQIVND (reference sequence). The CDR3 has 13 residues. Trimming took off 4 bases at V and 6 bases at J, with 12 bases between the two ends. CDR3 nucleotide sequence: TGTGCCAGTAGTAAGATTGGAGAGAATGGCTACACCTTC. As protein: CASSKIGENGYTF.

The chain uses TRBV11-1 and TRBJ2-3, with 7 bases identical to TRBD2. Germline V CDR1 and CDR2: SGHAT, FQDESV (reference sequence). This CDR3 spans 13 amino acids. The V segment lost 6 bases and the J segment 2 bases; nucleotides outside the gene matches: 2. CDR3 DNA sequence: TGTGCCAGCAGGCGGGAGCCCACAGATACGCAGTATTTT. Residues: CASRREPTDTQYF. Looking up the rest from reference TRBV11-1 and TRBJ2-3 gives the full variable domain: EAEVAQSPRYKITEKSQAVAFWCDPISGHATLYWYRQILGQGPELLVQFQDESVVDDSQLPKDRFSAERLKGVDSTLKIQPAELGDSAMYLCASRREPTDTQYFGPGTRLTVL.

This rearrangement joins TRBV6-5 to TRBJ1-2, with D tentatively TRBD1 (6 bases). From germline, CDR1 is MNHEY and CDR2 SVGAGI. The CDR3 sequence is 14 residues long. The V end lost 4 bases, the J end lost 5 bases, and 14 bases lay between the germline ends. Here the CDR3 reads CASSLTGSRYGYTF. In DNA form, the CDR3 reads TGTGCCAGCAGTTTAACAGGGAGTCGATATGGCTACACCTTC.

The count of this clone is one. The chain has TRBV19 and TRBJ2-6; TRBD1 matches at 8 bases. With V trimmed by 1 base and J by 0 bases, 20 bases remained unmatched. The CDR3 is made up of 23 amino acids. Germline values: CDR1 LNHDA, CDR2 SQIVND (reference sequence). The CDR3 reads CASSIGGRLSTGTGSSGANVLTF. CDR3 nucleotides: TGTGCCAGTAGTATAGGGGGGCGGCTTTCGACCGGGACAGGTAGCTCTGGGGCCAACGTCCTGACTTTC.

This sequence joins TRBV6-4 and TRBJ2-5; 10 bases are a match to TRBD2. The CDR3 runs 15 residues. CDR1 is MRHNA, CDR2 SNTAGT, per germline. After removal of 3 bases from V and 1 base from J, the junction contained 2 bases not matched to a gene. CDR3 bases: TGTGCCAGCAGTGAGATAGCGGGGGGCCAAGAGACCCAGTACTTC. This codes for CASSEIAGGQETQYF.

The chain links TRBV7-8 to TRBJ1-5; D is unresolved. The V gene lost 2 bases and the J gene lost 0 bases, with 8 bases spanning the gap. Germline V gene sequence: CDR1 SGHVS, CDR2 FQNEAQ. This CDR3 has 15 amino acids. The CDR3 loop reads CASSLNFYSNQPQHF. The CDR3 DNA reads as TGTGCCAGCAGCTTAAACTTCTATAGCAATCAGCCCCAGCATTTT.

This chain connects TRBV6-5 to TRBJ2-7; TRBD1 agrees at 8 bases. The CDR3 sequence is 14 residues long. The ends lost 2 bases at V and 3 bases at J; junction bases unmatched: 3. Germline V gene sequence: CDR1 MNHEY, CDR2 SVGAGI. The DNA for the CDR3 is TGTGCCAGCAGTTACGATGGGACAGGCTACGAGCAGTACTTC. It encodes CASSYDGTGYEQYF.

The chain employs TRBV18 and TRBJ1-4; 7 bases are shared with TRBD1. Germline CDR1 is KGHSH and CDR2 is LQKENI. V was clipped by 8 bases and J by 5 bases; unmatched bases: 8. The CDR3 loop spans 14 amino acids. CDR3 loop: CASLLGTENEKLFF. The CDR3 DNA reads TGTGCCAGCCTACTCGGGACAGAAAATGAAAAACTGTTTTTT.

The chain recombines TRBV4-2 with TRBJ2-7, with 11 nucleotides matching TRBD2. Germline CDR1 and CDR2: LGHNA and YNFKEQ. The CDR3 loop spans 16 amino acids. Trimming at V came to 0 bases and at J to 4 bases, leaving 5 bases not matched to a gene. The CDR3 bases are TGTGCCAGCAGCCAAGATTCGGCTAGCGGGGGGTACGAGCAGTACTTC. This codes for CASSQDSASGGYEQYF.

This chain links TRBV6-5 with TRBJ2-2; D remains ambiguous. Germline CDR1 and CDR2: MNHEY and SVGAGI. The CDR3 loop spans 14 amino acids. V was shortened by 2 bases and J by 4 bases, with 8 bases between the two germline ends. Here the CDR3 reads CASSYSDFTGELFF. The CDR3 DNA sequence: TGTGCCAGCAGTTACAGCGACTTCACCGGGGAGCTGTTTTTT.

J is TRBJ2-3 and V is TRBV4-1, with D possibly being TRBD2 (5 bases). With 4 bases removed from V and 2 bases from J, the gap between germline ends came to 13 bases. CDR1 and CDR2 (germline): MGHRA, YSYEKL. The CDR3 covers 15 residues. The CDR3 loop reads CASSPGLSDTDTQYF. CDR3 DNA: TGCGCCAGCAGCCCCGGACTTAGTGACACAGATACGCAGTATTTT.

This chain uses TRBV27 with TRBJ1-1, with 7 bases that match TRBD1. V gave up 4 bases and J gave up 0 bases; unmatched junction bases: 8. Germline V CDR1 and CDR2: MNHEY, SMNVEV (reference sequence). The CDR3 is made up of 16 amino acids. The chain's CDR3 is CASSSRQGKVNTEAFF. The CDR3 DNA reads TGTGCCAGCAGTTCTCGACAGGGAAAGGTGAACACTGAAGCTTTCTTT.

This clone is a singleton in its sample. This chain links TRBV10-3 with TRBJ1-5; a possible D gene is TRBD1 (5 bases). The CDR3 spans 17 residues. Trimming took off 0 bases at V and 6 bases at J, with 18 bases between the two ends. CDR1 and CDR2 (germline): ENHRY, SYGVKD. The CDR3 nucleotides are TGTGCCATCAGTGAGTCGAGAAACGGGGGGTCGGGTCAGCCCCAGCATTTT. This translates into CAISESRNGGSGQPQHF.

CDR3 sequence: CASSPLPGGGNEQFF. The CDR3 DNA follows: TGTGCCAGCTCACCACTACCGGGAGGTGGCAATGAGCAGTTCTTC. V gene TRBV18 combines with J gene TRBJ2-1; 7 bases fit TRBD2. This CDR3 region has 15 residues. Germline CDR1 is KGHSH and CDR2 is LQKENI. Unmatched junction bases numbered 6, after V lost 1 base and J lost 6 bases.

This CDR3 is CASSQVAVLQGVKNIQYF. CDR3 sequence (DNA): TGCGCCAGCAGCCAAGTGGCCGTCCTACAGGGGGTCAAAAACATTCAGTACTTC. The V gene is TRBV4-1, the J gene TRBJ2-4; 8 bases align to TRBD1. The CDR3 spans 18 residues. J was trimmed by 3 bases and V by 1 base; bases with no gene match: 11. Germline V gene sequence: CDR1 MGHRA, CDR2 YSYEKL.

This chain links TRBV4-2 with TRBJ2-7; 9 bases map to TRBD1. V gave up 4 bases and J gave up 5 bases; unmatched junction bases: 9. In germline, CDR1 is LGHNA, CDR2 YNFKEQ. This CDR3 has 15 residues. The CDR3 reads CASSRHGGQGDEQYF. CDR3 nucleotides: TGTGCCAGCAGCCGGCATGGGGGACAGGGCGACGAGCAGTACTTC.

This rearrangement joins TRBV11-2 to TRBJ2-5, with TRBD2 matching over 15 bases. Germline V gene sequence: CDR1 SGHAT, CDR2 FQNNGV. The J segment lost 5 bases and the V segment lost 1 base, leaving 8 bases of the junction unmatched. The CDR3 is 18 residues long. CDR3 amino acids: CASSLGTSGGEERETQYF. The CDR3 region has the DNA TGTGCCAGCAGCTTAGGGACTAGCGGGGGGGAAGAGAGGGAGACCCAGTACTTC.

The gene calls are TRBV4-1 and TRBJ2-1; 13 bases match TRBD2. The CDR3 length is 17 residues. J gave up 4 bases and V 3 bases, and 6 bases lay outside the gene matches. The germline gives CDR1 MGHRA, CDR2 YSYEKL. CDR3 sequence reads: CASSQATSGGPYNEQFF. For the CDR3, the DNA is TGCGCCAGCAGCCAGGCGACTAGCGGGGGGCCATACAATGAGCAGTTCTTC.

V gene TRBV9 combines with J gene TRBJ2-3, with TRBD2 matching 7 bases. J gave up 1 base and V 3 bases, and 14 bases lay outside the gene matches. The length of the CDR3 is 18 residues. CDR1 is SGDLS and CDR2 is YYNGEE in the germline V gene. This chain's CDR3 is CASSETLVGRRGTDTQYF. CDR3 DNA sequence: TGTGCCAGCAGCGAGACCCTTGTCGGGAGGCGGGGCACAGATACGCAGTATTTT.

This chain connects TRBV27 to TRBJ2-7, with 10 bases matching TRBD2. V dropped 5 bases and J dropped 2; count of bases not matched to a gene: 6. This CDR3 is built from 15 residues. The germline CDR1 and CDR2 sequences are MNHEY and SMNVEV (reference sequence). CDR3 bases: TGTGCCAGCAGTGAAGGTCTAGCGGGGGCCTACGAGCAGTACTTC. Protein: CASSEGLAGAYEQYF.

This chain connects TRBV7-8 to TRBJ1-2; 8 bases fit TRBD1. Germline V lookup: CDR1 SGHVS, CDR2 FQNEAQ. Unmatched junction bases numbered 18, after V lost 10 bases and J lost 8 bases. The CDR3 has 15 residues. CDR3 DNA sequence: TGTGCCACCTCCGGGTCGAGACAGGGGATGGTCGGCTACACCTTC. Amino acids: CATSGSRQGMVGYTF.

The chain carries TRBV27 and TRBJ1-4; a possible D gene is TRBD1 (6 bases). Germline CDR1 reads MNHEY; CDR2 reads SMNVEV (reference sequence). The CDR3 contains 14 residues. Trimming cost V 2 bases and J 4 bases, with 8 bases left between them. CDR3 nucleotide sequence: TGTGCCAGCAGTTTAGACAGGAGTAATGAAAAACTGTTTTTT. Its translation is CASSLDRSNEKLFF.

This clone was detected a few times. The rearrangement links TRBV5-4 to TRBJ2-2; 10 nucleotides match TRBD1. Unmatched junction bases numbered 5, after V lost 1 base and J lost 5 bases. Germline V lookup: CDR1 SGHNT, CDR2 YYREEE (reference sequence). CDR3 length: 16 amino acids. Here the CDR3 reads CASSLRDRGWTGELFF. The CDR3 DNA follows: TGTGCCAGCAGCTTGAGGGACAGGGGATGGACCGGGGAGCTGTTTTTT.

V gene TRBV18 combines with J gene TRBJ2-2; no clear D. V was pared by 6 bases and J by 6 bases, with 11 bases between. Germline V gene lookup returns CDR1 KGHSH and CDR2 LQKENI. This CDR3 spans 13 amino acids. The CDR3 region is CASSPSGSGELFF. CDR3 in DNA: TGTGCCAGCTCTCCTTCCGGGTCCGGGGAGCTGTTTTTT. The full variable domain, rest sourced from reference TRBV18 and TRBJ2-2, is NAGVMQNPRHLVRRRGQEARLRCSPMKGHSHVYWYRQLPEEGLKFMVYLQKENIIDESGMPKERFSAEFPKEGPSILRIQQVVRGDSAAYFCASSPSGSGELFFGEGSRLTVL.

The gene calls are TRBV27 and TRBJ2-7; weak D call: TRBD1 (5 bases). The CDR3 consists of 13 residues. V was clipped by 3 bases and J by 10 bases, with 16 bases between them. Germline V lookup: CDR1 MNHEY, CDR2 SMNVEV (reference sequence). CDR3 sequence reads: CASSLSSRQIQYF. The CDR3 DNA reads as TGTGCCAGCAGTTTGTCCTCAAGACAGATACAGTACTTC.